The clone carrying this T cell receptor beta chain was seen ten or more times. TCRdb independently ran MiXCR on the 5' RACE reads; one entry per CDR3 protein. The sample has 20,000 to 25,000 distinct CDR3 sequences; over 5.5% are singletons. The record originates from a study of neurological immune-mediated disorders. Germline trimming cut 3 bases from V and 7 bases from J; bases unmatched to any gene: 7. This CDR3 is 15 amino acids long. Germline loops: CDR1 MGHRA, CDR2 YSYEKL. The sequence derives from a man younger than 35 in good health. This chain joins TRBV4-1 and TRBJ1-2, with 11 bases lining up with TRBD1. The sample taken for sequencing was CD8+ T cells from blood. Written as DNA, the CDR3 is TGCGCCAGCAGCCAGGTCCCGGGACAGGGGGGTGGCTACACCTTC. Translation gives CASSQVPGQGGGYTF.